What follows are 4 T cell receptor beta chains derived from one specimen sequenced in a study of blood T cell repertoires in COVID-19. Produced via immunoSEQ multiplex PCR; TCRdb's table is partial and in-frame only. The sample carries more than 300,000 clones, 88% recorded once. What was sequenced was PBMCs or T cells enriched from blood (not recorded which). The receptors shown here come from a woman younger than 30 who had recovered from COVID-19.

The chain couples TRBV6-6 to TRBJ1-1; no definite D call. Trimming removed 4 bases at V and 4 bases at J, with 10 bases between. Germline V CDR1 and CDR2: MNHNY, SVGAGI (reference sequence). The length of the CDR3 is 13 residues. The CDR3 DNA reads as TGTGCCAGCAGTTGGCTTCCGGGCACTGAAGCTTTCTTT. Its translation is CASSWLPGTEAFF.

V gene TRBV7-2 combines with J gene TRBJ2-3; 8 bases match TRBD2. The junction had 4 bases not matched to a gene; V was cut back by 1 base and J by 4 bases. This CDR3 has 15 residues. Germline CDR1 SGHTA, CDR2 FQGNSA. The CDR3 sequence is CASSLGGGRSDTQYF. The CDR3 nucleotides are TGTGCCAGCAGCTTAGGGGGCGGGAGGTCAGATACGCAGTATTTT.

CDR3 in DNA: TGTGCCAGTAGTAGCCGTAGCGGGGGATACACCGGGGAGCTGTTTTTT. Protein sequence: CASSSRSGGYTGELFF. The rearrangement uses TRBV19 and TRBJ2-2; 9 bases match TRBD2. The CDR3 extends over 16 amino acids. The V segment lost 4 bases and the J segment 3 bases; nucleotides outside the gene matches: 6. Germline CDR1 LNHDA, CDR2 SQIVND (reference sequence).

This clone was counted once. At the DNA level, this CDR3 is encoded by other sequences in the same sample as well. J is TRBJ2-7 and V is TRBV7-3, with D perhaps matching TRBD2 (6 bases). Trimming stripped 2 bases from V and 1 base from J, with 9 bases between. CDR1 is SGHTA, CDR2 FQGTGA, per germline. CDR3 size: 14 residues. CDR3 nucleotides: TGTGCCAGCAGCTTATATCGGGGGTCCTACGAGCAGTACTTC. This codes for CASSLYRGSYEQYF.